The 32 T cell receptor beta chains in this list originate from one sample, sequenced in a study of T-cell reconstitution after alpha-beta-depleted transplantation in children. Unique molecular identifiers were incorporated during preparation of the TCRbeta library. TCRdb used MiXCR to reprocess the PCR reads, holding one entry per CDR3 protein. The sample lists around 420,000 distinct CDR3 sequences; 15% to 20% were seen once. Sequenced material: PBMCs, mostly from graft donor cells, taken 360 days after TCRalphabeta/CD19-depleted stem cell transplant. Receptors originate from a boy in the first two years of life who had a stem cell transplant for Wiskott-Aldrich syndrome, so the T cells may come from the graft donor.

V is TRBV18 and J is TRBJ2-1; 9 nucleotides align to TRBD2. This CDR3 spans 13 amino acids. Germline values: CDR1 KGHSH, CDR2 LQKENI. The ends lost 3 bases at V and 10 bases at J; junction bases unmatched: 4. CDR3 region: CASSPRLADEQFF. In DNA, the CDR3 is TGTGCCAGCTCACCTCGACTAGCGGACGAGCAGTTCTTC.

This chain uses TRBV6-5 with TRBJ1-2; D ambiguous. Germline V gene data show CDR1 as MNHEY and CDR2 as SVGAGI. The V and J ends lost 4 bases and 4 bases respectively, with 19 bases between them. The CDR3 length is 16 residues. The CDR3 here is CASSSRQTRAGYGYTF. The CDR3 bases are TGTGCCAGCAGTTCCCGCCAGACACGCGCAGGCTATGGCTACACCTTC.

This clonotype was picked up a small number of times. The rearrangement joins TRBV11-3 to TRBJ2-1; D not resolved. Trimming stripped 4 bases from V and 5 bases from J, with 9 bases between. Germline V CDR1 and CDR2: SGHNT, YENEEA. The CDR3 contains 13 residues. In DNA, the CDR3 is TGTGCCAGCAGCTCAGACATGAACAATGAGCAGTTCTTC. Residues: CASSSDMNNEQFF. Variable domain in full (rest from reference TRBV11-3 and TRBJ2-1): EAGVVQSPRYKIIEKKQPVAFWCNPISGHNTLYWYLQNLGQGPELLIRYENEEAVDDSQLPKDRFSAERLKGVDSTLKIQPAELGDSAVYLCASSSDMNNEQFFGPGTRLTVL.

The CDR3: CASSEQGATYGYTF. Written as DNA, the CDR3 is TGTGCCAGCAGTGAACAGGGGGCGACCTATGGCTACACCTTC. The chain combines TRBV6-1 with TRBJ1-2; 8 bases map to TRBD1. Trimming cost V 2 bases and J 4 bases; bases outside gene matches: 3. CDR3 length equals 14 residues. Germline lookup yields CDR1 MNHNS and CDR2 SASEGT.

V and J are TRBV7-2 and TRBJ2-5; 7 bases agree with TRBD2. Germline V CDR1 and CDR2: SGHTA, FQGNSA. Trimming removed 1 base from V and 2 bases from J; junction bases left unmatched: 4. CDR3 length: 15 amino acids. The CDR3 region is CASSLVRGRQETQYF. CDR3 nucleotides: TGTGCCAGCAGCTTAGTGCGGGGGAGGCAAGAGACCCAGTACTTC.

In its sample, this clonotype was seen a few times. The chain links TRBV7-8 to TRBJ1-5; D might be TRBD1 (5 bases). The CDR3 is 14 residues long. Germline lookup yields CDR1 SGHVS and CDR2 FQNEAQ. Trimming shortened V by 5 bases and J by 3 bases, and 11 bases separated the two germline ends. The CDR3 here is CASSVDSVNQPQHF. The CDR3 DNA is TGTGCCAGCAGCGTCGACAGCGTCAATCAGCCCCAGCATTTT.

The sample holds a few counts of this clonotype. This sequence joins TRBV7-8 and TRBJ2-3; 7 bases agree with TRBD2. The CDR3 runs to 18 residues. V lost 5 bases and J lost 0; bases outside the gene matches: 14. Germline lookup yields CDR1 SGHVS and CDR2 FQNEAQ. CDR3 bases: TGTGCCAGCAGCACAAGACTAGCCAAATTACTTAGCACAGATACGCAGTATTTT. This encodes CASSTRLAKLLSTDTQYF.

CDR3 protein: CASSYGARTGELFF. The CDR3 nucleotides are TGTGCCAGCAGTTACGGGGCGCGCACCGGGGAGCTGTTTTTT. The chain has TRBV6-5 and TRBJ2-2; D perhaps matches TRBD1 (5 bases). The germline V gene has CDR1 MNHEY and CDR2 SVGAGI. CDR3 length: 14 amino acids. V lost 2 bases to trimming and J lost 4 bases, with 8 bases between them.

This chain connects TRBV24-1 to TRBJ2-1; 9 bases align to TRBD1. Per the germline V gene, CDR1 is KGHDR and CDR2 is SFDVKD. J lost 7 bases, V lost 4 bases, and 13 bases had no gene match. CDR3 length equals 17 residues. In nucleotides, the CDR3 is TGTGCCACCAGTGAAAAAACAGGGGGCGTCACAAGGAATGAGCAGTTCTTC. It encodes CATSEKTGGVTRNEQFF.

This clonotype turned up a few times. The rearrangement uses TRBV24-1 and TRBJ2-1; 7 bases match TRBD1. The CDR3 consists of 16 residues. CDR1 and CDR2 (germline): KGHDR, SFDVKD. V was pared by 5 bases and J by 2 bases, with 8 bases of the junction left unmatched. CDR3 sequence reads: CATSGLTGTPYNEQFF. The CDR3 DNA sequence: TGTGCCACCAGTGGGCTGACAGGGACCCCCTACAATGAGCAGTTCTTC.

This clonotype appeared a few times. The V and J genes are TRBV20-1 and TRBJ2-5; D gene uncertain. The CDR3 has 13 amino acids. The V end lost 1 base, the J end lost 1 base, and 7 bases lay between the germline ends. Germline V lookup: CDR1 DFQATT, CDR2 SNEGSKA (reference sequence). DNA for the CDR3: TGCAGTGCTAGAGGTGTGGGCCAAGAGACCCAGTACTTC. Translation: CSARGVGQETQYF.

This chain connects TRBV5-1 to TRBJ2-7, with D tentatively TRBD2 (6 bases). Trimming removed 1 base at V and 4 bases at J, with 12 bases between. The CDR3 runs 14 residues. Germline V gene sequence: CDR1 SGHRS, CDR2 YFSETQ. CDR3 bases: TGCGCCAGCAGCTTGATGGGCGCGGGGTACGAGCAGTACTTC. This encodes CASSLMGAGYEQYF.

The chain is built from TRBV24-1 and TRBJ2-1; TRBD1 aligns across 10 bases. CDR3 length: 16 residues. CDR1 is KGHDR and CDR2 is SFDVKD in the germline V gene. The trim removed 6 bases at V and 4 bases at J, leaving 8 bases unmatched. The CDR3 here is CATSYLGDRGYNEQFF. CDR3 DNA sequence: TGTGCCACCAGTTATCTAGGGGACAGGGGATACAATGAGCAGTTCTTC.

The chain employs TRBV12-3 or TRBV12-4 and TRBJ2-1; 7 bases align to TRBD2. J was trimmed by 4 bases and V by 5 bases; bases with no gene match: 5. The CDR3 has 14 residues. CDR3 in amino acids: CASSPGGGYNEQFF. CDR3 in DNA: TGTGCCAGCAGTCCTGGGGGGGGATACAATGAGCAGTTCTTC.

This clonotype was counted at least ten times. The chain recombines TRBV4-3 with TRBJ2-5; possible D gene TRBD2, 5 bases. Germline V gives CDR1 LGHNA, CDR2 YSLEER. V was cut by 4 bases and J by 4 bases, with 19 bases left in between. The CDR3 sequence is 16 residues long. CDR3 DNA: TGCGCCAGCAGCCGGACGAGCGGCAGAGTCGGAGAGACCCAGTACTTC. Amino acids: CASSRTSGRVGETQYF.

This clonotype was seen a handful of times. The chain uses TRBV5-1 and TRBJ2-3; 8 nucleotides line up with TRBD2. Germline-derived CDR1 and CDR2 are SGHRS and YFSETQ. The CDR3 has 16 amino acids. Trimming removed 4 bases from V and 0 bases from J; junction bases left unmatched: 7. The CDR3 DNA follows: TGCGCCAGCAGCATCCGACTAGCGTCTAGCACAGATACGCAGTATTTT. Its protein product is CASSIRLASSTDTQYF.

This chain links TRBV29-1 with TRBJ2-3, with 10 bases fitting TRBD1. Trimming at V came to 6 bases and at J to 0 bases, leaving 3 bases not matched to a gene. There are 14 residues in the CDR3. The V gene's germline CDR1 is SQVTM and CDR2 ANQGSEA. The CDR3 DNA reads as TGCAGCGTAGACAGGGGGCGAAGCACAGATACGCAGTATTTT. This codes for CSVDRGRSTDTQYF.

The chain couples TRBV13 to TRBJ1-6; D is uncertain. V was trimmed by 9 bases and J by 0 bases, leaving 15 bases between them. The CDR3 spans 16 residues. Germline V gene lookup returns CDR1 PRHDT and CDR2 FYEKMQ (reference sequence). As DNA, the CDR3 is TGTGCCAGAAGCAAAAGTCTCAGCTCCTATAATTCACCCCTCCACTTT. Translated, it gives CARSKSLSSYNSPLHF.

This clonotype was seen only a few times. The rearrangement uses TRBV18 and TRBJ2-5; D is unclear. Germline-derived CDR1 and CDR2 are KGHSH and LQKENI. This CDR3 region has 14 residues. The V and J ends lost 3 bases and 0 bases respectively, with 8 bases between them. The CDR3 is CASSPLGNQETQYF. The CDR3 DNA follows: TGTGCCAGCTCACCCCTGGGCAACCAAGAGACCCAGTACTTC.

This clonotype was detected only a few times. The gene calls are TRBV5-1 and TRBJ2-7; 7 bases map to TRBD2. J was trimmed by 1 base and V by 0 bases; bases with no gene match: 4. In germline, CDR1 is SGHRS, CDR2 YFSETQ. The CDR3 is made up of 15 amino acids. CDR3 coding DNA: TGCGCCAGCAGCTTGGGGACTAGACCTTCCTACGAGCAGTACTTC. Translated, it gives CASSLGTRPSYEQYF.

At least ten counts were recorded for this clonotype. The J gene is TRBJ2-7, the V gene TRBV29-1, with TRBD1 matching over 7 bases. J lost 3 bases, V lost 5 bases, and 10 bases had no gene match. Germline assignment: CDR1 SQVTM and CDR2 ANQGSEA. The CDR3 spans 14 residues. The CDR3 bases are TGCAGCGTTATACTACAGGGGCAGGTCTACGAGCAGTACTTC. Translating it yields CSVILQGQVYEQYF.

The rearrangement links TRBV5-5 to TRBJ2-7; D is possibly TRBD1 (6 bases). The length of the CDR3 is 15 residues. Trimming left V 4 bases short and J 0 bases short, with 14 bases between. Germline-derived CDR1 and CDR2 are SGHKS and YYEKEE (reference sequence). The DNA of the CDR3 is TGTGCCAGCAGCCCCCGACAGGTACGCTCCTACGAGCAGTACTTC. Translating gives CASSPRQVRSYEQYF.

This clonotype came up a few times. The rearrangement uses TRBV6-1 and TRBJ2-1; 12 bases map to TRBD2. The length of the CDR3 is 13 residues. Unmatched junction bases numbered 3, after V lost 6 bases and J lost 9 bases. Germline V gives CDR1 MNHNS, CDR2 SASEGT. CDR3 in amino acids: CASRPLAGGEQFF. The CDR3 nucleotides are TGTGCCAGCAGACCACTAGCGGGGGGTGAGCAGTTCTTC.

The V gene is TRBV20-1, the J gene TRBJ1-5, with D unresolved. The CDR3 runs to 13 residues. Per the germline V gene, CDR1 is DFQATT and CDR2 is SNEGSKA (reference sequence). V was clipped by 4 bases and J by 1 base, with 8 bases between them. The CDR3 region is CSATKSSNQPQHF. In DNA form, the CDR3 reads TGCAGTGCTACAAAGAGCAGCAATCAGCCCCAGCATTTT.

V and J are TRBV24-1 and TRBJ2-3; 7 bases fit TRBD2. Germline loops: CDR1 KGHDR, CDR2 SFDVKD. V gave up 3 bases and J gave up 1 base; unmatched junction bases: 15. The CDR3 loop spans 19 amino acids. The CDR3 sequence: CATSDGLWAGVVCTDTQYF. The CDR3 bases are TGTGCCACCAGTGATGGACTTTGGGCGGGAGTCGTGTGCACAGATACGCAGTATTTT.

The rearrangement links TRBV11-2 to TRBJ2-6; D unclear. The CDR3 sequence is 16 residues long. The germline V gene encodes CDR1 SGHAT and CDR2 FQNNGV. V lost 5 bases and J 0 bases, leaving 11 bases between the germline ends. The DNA of the CDR3 is TGTGCCAGCAGCCAGAAGCATTCCTCTGGGGCCAACGTCCTGACTTTC. It specifies CASSQKHSSGANVLTF.

This clonotype came up a few times. The V call is TRBV4-3, the J call TRBJ2-1; 11 bases agree with TRBD2. Germline V CDR1 and CDR2: LGHNA, YSLEER. The CDR3 contains 16 residues. With 4 bases clipped from V and 6 bases from J, the junction kept 8 bases outside the gene matches. CDR3 sequence reads: CASSPLAGGGRNEQFF. The CDR3 nucleotides are TGCGCCAGCAGCCCATTAGCGGGAGGGGGTCGCAATGAGCAGTTCTTC.

This CDR3 is CASSVGLGLADYEQYF. In DNA form, the CDR3 reads TGTGCCAGCAGCGTAGGTCTCGGACTAGCGGACTACGAGCAGTACTTC. The rearrangement links TRBV9 to TRBJ2-7; 10 nucleotides match TRBD2. Per the germline V gene, CDR1 is SGDLS and CDR2 is YYNGEE. The CDR3 totals 16 residues. Trimming took 0 bases from V and 3 from J; bases not matched to a gene: 6.

V is TRBV6-2 or TRBV6-3 and J is TRBJ2-1, with 11 nucleotides matching TRBD2. This CDR3 comprises 21 residues. Germline assignment: CDR1 MNHEY and CDR2 SVGEGT. The trim removed 0 bases at V and 8 bases at J, leaving 21 bases unmatched. The CDR3 DNA reads as TGTGCCAGCAGTTACTCGTTCCCAGGGGGGCTAGCGGGAGGCCCTATCCATGAGCAGTTCTTC. This sequence encodes CASSYSFPGGLAGGPIHEQFF.

This clonotype has ten or more counts. V gene TRBV12-3 or TRBV12-4 combines with J gene TRBJ2-5, with D unclear. CDR3 size: 13 residues. V was trimmed by 4 bases and J by 3 bases, leaving 9 bases between them. Written as DNA, the CDR3 is TGTGCCAGCAGTTACTCGACGGAAGAGACCCAGTACTTC. Its translation: CASSYSTEETQYF.

This clonotype was counted only a few times. The rearrangement uses TRBV12-3 or TRBV12-4 and TRBJ2-7; D may correspond to TRBD1 or TRBD2 (5 bases each). The CDR3 extends over 13 amino acids. Trimming took off 5 bases at V and 6 bases at J, with 14 bases between the two ends. In nucleotides, the CDR3 is TGTGCCAGCAGTCCCTTCGGGGCGGTCGAGCAGTACTTC. As protein: CASSPFGAVEQYF.

The sample holds a few counts of this clonotype. The chain recombines TRBV7-9 with TRBJ2-7, with 7 bases aligning to TRBD1. Looked up from germline, CDR1 is SEHNR and CDR2 is FQNEAQ (reference sequence). The V gene end was trimmed by 0 bases and the J gene end by 5 bases; junction bases not matched to a gene: 10. This CDR3 has 16 residues. Here the CDR3 DNA reads TGTGCCAGCAGCTTAGCGCAGCGGACAGGCGACGACGAGCAGTACTTC. Amino acid sequence: CASSLAQRTGDDEQYF.